Listed here are 24 T cell receptor beta chains from one sample, sequenced in a study of read filtering for tumor transcriptome and immune sequencing. The library was built from around 400 ng RNA with molecular barcoded adaptors for alpha/delta and beta/gamma chains. TCRdb analysed the reads with MiXCR anew, one entry per CDR3 protein. The sample records around 38,000 distinct CDR3 sequences, 12% to 15% being singletons. The material sequenced was a population of CD138-negative cells sorted from bone marrow. The receptors derive from a donor at least 40 years old with multiple myeloma.

The sample holds a few counts of this clonotype. Given a much more abundant clone one base away, this may be a read error. This chain uses TRBV25-1 with TRBJ2-7, with D perhaps matching TRBD1 (6 bases). The CDR3 has 15 residues. CDR1 MGHDK and CDR2 SYGVNS come from the germline V gene. The CDR3 region has the DNA TGTGCCGGCAGTGATACGAGGCAGGGGCCCTACGAGCAGTACTTC. It translates to CAGSDTRQGPYEQYF.

This clonotype was detected ten times or more. The CDR3 DNA reads TGTGCCAGTAGTATGTACAATGAGCAGTTCTTC. Its protein is CASSMYNEQFF. The gene calls are TRBV19 and TRBJ2-1; no firm D call. Trimming left V 3 bases short and J 4 bases short, with 1 base between. The CDR3 runs 11 residues. The germline V gene has CDR1 LNHDA and CDR2 SQIVND (reference sequence).

A word on this clonotype: This may be a read error, as it is one base from a much larger clone. The chain joins TRBV29-1 to TRBJ2-1, with 8 bases that match TRBD2. V dropped 6 bases and J dropped 8; count of bases not matched to a gene: 12. Germline V lookup: CDR1 SQVTM, CDR2 ANQGSEA. The CDR3 is made up of 14 amino acids. CDR3 in DNA: TGCAGCGTGAGCGGGAGAGGAGACTCCGATGAGCAGTTCTTC. It translates to CSVSGRGDSDEQFF.

This clonotype has ten or more counts. J is TRBJ2-7 and V is TRBV11-3; 7 nucleotides agree with TRBD1. Per the germline V gene, CDR1 is SGHNT and CDR2 is YENEEA. The CDR3 length is 15 residues. V lost 5 bases to trimming and J lost 5 bases; unmatched junction nucleotides: 12. CDR3 amino acids: CASSPLGWGQNEQYF. DNA for the CDR3: TGTGCCAGCAGCCCCCTTGGTTGGGGACAGAACGAGCAGTACTTC.

This clonotype was detected many times. The chain links TRBV5-1 to TRBJ2-3, with TRBD2 identical over 12 bases. The CDR3 loop spans 16 amino acids. Germline V lookup: CDR1 SGHRS, CDR2 YFSETQ. With 4 bases clipped from V and 0 bases from J, the junction kept 3 bases outside the gene matches. DNA for the CDR3: TGCGCCAGCAGCCATGGGACTAGCGGGAGCACAGATACGCAGTATTTT. Its translation: CASSHGTSGSTDTQYF. Based on the CDR3 plus reference TRBV5-1 and TRBJ2-3, the full variable domain is KAGVTQTPRYLIKTRGQQVTLSCSPISGHRSVSWYQQTPGQGLQFLFEYFSETQRNKGNFPGRFSGRQFSNSRSEMNVSTLELGDSALYLCASSHGTSGSTDTQYFGPGTRLTVL.

This clonotype was observed at least ten times. The J gene is TRBJ2-7, the V gene TRBV6-2 or TRBV6-3, with 7 nucleotides matching TRBD2. V dropped 5 bases and J dropped 3; count of bases not matched to a gene: 1. CDR1 and CDR2 (germline): MNHEY, SVGEGT. This CDR3 is 12 amino acids long. CDR3 in amino acids: CASSASGYEQYF. The CDR3 DNA reads TGTGCCAGCAGTGCTAGCGGCTACGAGCAGTACTTC.

This clonotype has at least ten counts. The rearrangement links TRBV7-9 to TRBJ2-7; D gene ambiguous. This CDR3 is 12 amino acids long. V was trimmed by 3 bases and J by 2 bases, leaving 5 bases between them. From germline, CDR1 is SEHNR and CDR2 FQNEAQ (reference sequence). In DNA form, the CDR3 reads TGTGCCAGCAGCTTCGGCCCCTACGAGCAGTACTTC. Its protein product is CASSFGPYEQYF.

The V gene is TRBV3-1, the J gene TRBJ2-1; no firm D call. Germline CDR1 is LGHDT and CDR2 is YNNKEL (reference sequence). Trimming left V 3 bases short and J 4 bases short, with 4 bases between. The CDR3 runs to 12 residues. The CDR3 sequence is CASSHLYNEQFF. The CDR3 DNA reads TGTGCCAGCAGCCACCTATACAATGAGCAGTTCTTC.

The chain links TRBV12-3 or TRBV12-4 to TRBJ1-5, with 8 bases aligning to TRBD1. Trimming at V came to 6 bases and at J to 4 bases, leaving 11 bases not matched to a gene. The CDR3 covers 16 residues. In nucleotides, the CDR3 is TGTGCCAGCAGCACGCTTAAGGACAGGGTAAATCAGCCCCAGCATTTT. Protein: CASSTLKDRVNQPQHF.

On this clonotype: The junction and the germline gene differ at one end; a read error may be behind it. CDR3 DNA sequence: TGTGCCAGCAGACTACGGAGATACACCGGGGCGCTGTTTTTT. As protein: CASRLRRYTGALFF. This chain connects TRBV7-9 to TRBJ2-2; D could derive from TRBD1 or TRBD2 (5 bases each). From germline, CDR1 is SEHNR and CDR2 FQNEAQ (reference sequence). This CDR3 comprises 14 residues.

By share, this clonotype counts as large (0.1 to 1%). The chain combines TRBV24-1 with TRBJ2-1; D gene unclear. The V gene lost 5 bases and the J gene lost 6 bases, with 7 bases spanning the gap. CDR1 KGHDR and CDR2 SFDVKD come from the germline V gene. CDR3 size: 12 residues. CDR3 sequence (DNA): TGTGCCACCAGTGGGATGAGCAATGAGCAGTTCTTC. Its translation is CATSGMSNEQFF.

Only a few counts were recorded for this clonotype. A single base separates this from a much larger clone, so it may be a read error. Without the conserved terminal phenylalanine or tryptophan, this CDR3 likely stems from a read error. The rearrangement links TRBV7-6 to TRBJ2-5; 7 nucleotides match TRBD2. The CDR3 runs 15 residues. The V and J ends lost 1 base and 2 bases, in that order; junction bases with no gene match: 4. CDR1 SGHVS and CDR2 FNYEAQ come from the germline V gene. For the CDR3, the DNA is TGTGCCAGCAGCTTAGGGGGGACTAAACAAGAGACCCAGTACCTC. Its translation is CASSLGGTKQETQYL.

The chain links TRBV5-5 to TRBJ1-3; maybe TRBD1 (5 bases). From germline, CDR1 is SGHKS and CDR2 YYEKEE (reference sequence). CDR3 length: 15 residues. Trimming shortened V by 2 bases and J by 4 bases, and 13 bases separated the two germline ends. CDR3 coding DNA: TGTGCCAGCAGCTTAACAAGGGGAATCGGAAACACCATATATTTT. This encodes CASSLTRGIGNTIYF.

Many counts were recorded for this clonotype. The chain's CDR3 is CSARGPGTSVSDRKQFF. CDR3 nucleotide sequence: TGCAGTGCTAGGGGACCCGGGACTAGCGTTAGCGACCGAAAGCAGTTCTTC. The chain has TRBV20-1 and TRBJ2-1; TRBD2 matches 10 bases. V dropped 3 bases and J dropped 11; count of bases not matched to a gene: 19. The germline CDR1 and CDR2 sequences are DFQATT and SNEGSKA (reference sequence). The CDR3 consists of 17 residues.

There are many counts of this clonotype. The chain recombines TRBV6-2 or TRBV6-3 with TRBJ2-5, with a weak D call TRBD1 (7 bases). V was cut by 6 bases and J by 5 bases, with 13 bases left in between. The CDR3 has 13 amino acids. Germline V gives CDR1 MNHEY, CDR2 SVGEGT. The chain's CDR3 is CASSSTGRETQYF. Here the CDR3 DNA reads TGTGCCAGCAGCTCGACAGGGAGGGAGACCCAGTACTTC.

At least ten counts were recorded for this clonotype. V usage is TRBV12-3 or TRBV12-4 and J usage is TRBJ2-7; D remains unclear. Trimming pared 4 bases from V and 3 bases from J, leaving 4 bases between. CDR3 length: 11 residues. CDR3 amino acids: CASSSFYEQYF. CDR3 DNA sequence: TGTGCCAGCAGTTCCTTCTACGAGCAGTACTTC.

This clonotype has a count of ten or more. The chain has TRBV7-2 and TRBJ2-1; D is unclear. There are 13 residues in the CDR3. The germline V gene encodes CDR1 SGHTA and CDR2 FQGNSA. The ends were cut back, 1 base at V and 9 bases at J, with 10 bases in the middle. The CDR3 bases are TGTGCCAGCAGCTTAGGGATTGTGGGTGAGCAGTTCTTC. Translated, it gives CASSLGIVGEQFF.

This clonotype has ten or more counts. The chain links TRBV12-3 or TRBV12-4 to TRBJ2-3; D might be TRBD2 (7 bases). This CDR3 spans 14 amino acids. The V and J ends lost 5 bases and 6 bases respectively, with 15 bases between them. The CDR3 is CASSPPGGGDTQYF. The CDR3 region has the DNA TGTGCCAGCAGTCCCCCGGGGGGCGGCGATACGCAGTATTTT.

This clonotype has a count of ten or more. The chain is built from TRBV20-1 and TRBJ2-7; D not resolved. V lost 3 bases and J 2 bases, leaving 14 bases between the germline ends. CDR3 length: 14 amino acids. From germline, CDR1 is DFQATT and CDR2 SNEGSKA (reference sequence). CDR3 residues: CSASKAGLTYEQYF. Here the CDR3 DNA reads TGCAGTGCTAGCAAGGCAGGCCTCACCTACGAGCAGTACTTC.

This clonotype was detected many times. The J gene is TRBJ2-2, the V gene TRBV15; D tentatively reads TRBD1 or TRBD2 (6 bases each). With 0 bases removed from V and 3 bases from J, the gap between germline ends came to 11 bases. Germline-derived CDR1 and CDR2 are LNHNV and YYDKDF (reference sequence). The CDR3 totals 16 residues. DNA for the CDR3: TGTGCCACCAGCAGAGATAGGGGGGCCTACACCGGGGAGCTGTTTTTT. This gives the protein CATSRDRGAYTGELFF.

The chain employs TRBV6-2 or TRBV6-3 and TRBJ2-1; D is tentatively TRBD1 or TRBD2 (7 bases each). V lost 6 bases and J lost 10, with 22 bases in between. Germline V lookup: CDR1 MNHEY, CDR2 SVGEGT. This CDR3 comprises 15 residues. CDR3 in amino acids: CASSPQGGGTYEQFF. In nucleotides, the CDR3 is TGTGCCAGCAGCCCCCAGGGAGGGGGCACCTACGAGCAGTTCTTC.

V and J are TRBV9 and TRBJ1-1; D may be TRBD1 (5 bases). Germline loops: CDR1 SGDLS, CDR2 YYNGEE. This CDR3 has 14 amino acids. V was clipped by 4 bases and J by 6 bases, with 16 bases between them. CDR3 in amino acids: CASSRSLGGAEAFF. Here the CDR3 DNA reads TGTGCCAGCAGCCGGTCCTTGGGGGGAGCTGAAGCTTTCTTT.

The chain couples TRBV12-3 or TRBV12-4 to TRBJ2-1, with D uncertain. The CDR3 sequence is 12 residues long. The ends were cut back, 6 bases at V and 4 bases at J, with 7 bases in the middle. CDR3 nucleotides: TGTGCCAGCAGCCGCCAATACAATGAGCAGTTCTTC. Encoded protein: CASSRQYNEQFF.

With regard to this clonotype: Compared with germline, one end of the junction differs, possibly owing to a read error. The V gene is TRBV28, the J gene TRBJ2-1; TRBD1 or TRBD2 may be the D gene (7 bases each). There are 15 residues in the CDR3. The germline CDR1 and CDR2 sequences are MDHEN and SYDVKM. The CDR3 DNA sequence: TGTGCCAGCAGTTTAGGGCAGGGGGGGGACAATGGGCAGTTCTTC. Translating gives CASSLGQGGDNGQFF.